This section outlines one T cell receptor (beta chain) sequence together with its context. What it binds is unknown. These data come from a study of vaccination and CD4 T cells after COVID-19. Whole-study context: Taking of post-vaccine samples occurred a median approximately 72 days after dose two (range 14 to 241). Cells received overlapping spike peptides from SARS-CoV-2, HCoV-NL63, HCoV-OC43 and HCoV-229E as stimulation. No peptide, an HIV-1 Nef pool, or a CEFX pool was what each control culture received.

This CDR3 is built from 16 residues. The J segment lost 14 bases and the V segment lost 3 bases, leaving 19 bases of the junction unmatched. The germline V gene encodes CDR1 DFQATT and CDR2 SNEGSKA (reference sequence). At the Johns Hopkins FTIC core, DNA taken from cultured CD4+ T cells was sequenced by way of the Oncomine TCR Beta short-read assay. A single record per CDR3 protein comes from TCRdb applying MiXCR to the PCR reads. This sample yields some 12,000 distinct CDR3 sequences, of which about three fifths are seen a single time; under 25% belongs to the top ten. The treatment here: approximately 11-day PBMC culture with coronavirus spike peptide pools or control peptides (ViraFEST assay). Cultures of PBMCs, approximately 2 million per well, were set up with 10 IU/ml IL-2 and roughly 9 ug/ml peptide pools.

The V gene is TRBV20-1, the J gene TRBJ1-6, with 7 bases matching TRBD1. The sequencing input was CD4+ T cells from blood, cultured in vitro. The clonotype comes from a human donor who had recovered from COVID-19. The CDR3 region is CSAREGGRTGNSALHF. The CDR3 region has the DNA TGCAGTGCTAGGGAGGGTGGGCGGACAGGTAATTCGGCCCTCCACTTT.